This is a list of T cell receptor beta chains from one sample in a study of molecular identifiers for immune sequencing clone quantification. From the PCR reads, TCRdb called clonotypes with MiXCR, one entry per CDR3 protein. Here the sample spans around 460,000 distinct CDR3 sequences, around 21% being singletons. The sequenced material came from naive CD8+ T cells from blood, with Jurkat cell RNA spiked in. These receptors were obtained from a human donor in good health. Some libraries in this study had Jurkat cell RNA spiked in. The CDR3 runs from the conserved cysteine through the conserved F or W. The D gene is left open where the match is weak. Clone size is given for some rows only: seen once, a few or many times, or a class if the clone is expanded.

D: TRBD1
V: TRBV20-1
size: few
J: TRBJ2-7
CDR3: CSAQARQGATYEQYF
DNA: TGCAGTGCACAGGCACGACAGGGGGCCACCTACGAGCAGTACTTC

D: TRBD1
V: TRBV27
size: NA
J: TRBJ2-7
CDR3: CASSLSIRDRAYEQYF
DNA: TGTGCCAGCAGTTTATCGATCCGGGACAGGGCCTACGAGCAGTACTTC

D: TRBD2
V: TRBV5-6
size: many
J: TRBJ2-3
CDR3: CASSWRLAGLPDTQYF
DNA: TGTGCCAGCAGCTGGCGACTAGCGGGACTTCCAGATACGCAGTATTTT

D: TRBD1
V: TRBV19
size: few
J: TRBJ1-5
CDR3: CASSIHGTGSNQPQHF
DNA: TGTGCCAGTAGTATTCACGGGACAGGGAGCAATCAGCCCCAGCATTTT

D: NA
V: TRBV6-5
size: many
J: TRBJ1-4
CDR3: CASSAGGTNEKLFF
DNA: TGTGCCAGCAGCGCCGGGGGGACTAATGAAAAACTGTTTTTT

D: TRBD1
V: TRBV7-9
size: NA
J: TRBJ2-4
CDR3: CASSPEGGYVGDIQYF
DNA: TGTGCCAGCAGCCCAGAAGGGGGCTATGTGGGTGACATTCAGTACTTC

D: TRBD2
V: TRBV4-1
size: NA
J: TRBJ2-7
CDR3: CASSQEGAPGGDEQYF
DNA: TGCGCCAGCAGCCAAGAAGGGGCCCCGGGGGGTGACGAGCAGTACTTC

D: NA
V: TRBV27
size: few
J: TRBJ1-6
CDR3: CATGLVSPLHF
DNA: TGTGCCACAGGACTGGTTTCACCCCTCCACTTT

D: TRBD1
V: TRBV4-3
size: many
J: TRBJ1-1
CDR3: CASSQDLVAGGTEAFF
DNA: TGCGCCAGCAGCCAAGATTTGGTTGCAGGGGGGACTGAAGCTTTCTTT

D: NA
V: TRBV20-1
size: few
J: TRBJ2-7
CDR3: CSARDSAGFSYEQYF
DNA: TGCAGTGCTAGAGATTCAGCGGGTTTCTCCTACGAGCAGTACTTC

D: TRBD1
V: TRBV7-6
size: NA
J: TRBJ1-4
CDR3: CASNPGTGTEKLFF
DNA: TGTGCCAGCAACCCCGGGACAGGGACCGAAAAACTGTTTTTT

D: TRBD1
V: TRBV2
size: many
J: TRBJ1-1
CDR3: CASSDPRDRGRENTEAFF
DNA: TGTGCCAGCAGTGATCCCCGGGACAGGGGGCGAGAGAACACTGAAGCTTTCTTT

D: NA
V: TRBV4-1
size: few
J: TRBJ2-2
CDR3: CASSSHTQLTNTGELFF
DNA: TGCGCCAGCAGCAGCCACACCCAGCTAACGAACACCGGGGAGCTGTTTTTT

D: TRBD1
V: TRBV5-1
size: many
J: TRBJ1-1
CDR3: CASSLWTGTYLNTEAFF
DNA: TGCGCCAGCAGCTTGTGGACAGGGACGTATTTGAACACTGAAGCTTTCTTT

D: TRBD2
V: TRBV20-1
size: many
J: TRBJ2-5
CDR3: CSARAHPGRLAEETQYF
DNA: TGCAGTGCTAGAGCCCACCCTGGTCGACTAGCGGAAGAGACCCAGTACTTC

D: NA
V: TRBV7-9
size: NA
J: TRBJ2-7
CDR3: CASSRPETYEQYF
DNA: TGTGCCAGCTCCCGCCCAGAAACCTACGAGCAGTACTTC

D: TRBD2
V: TRBV7-2
size: many
J: TRBJ2-7
CDR3: CASIPLAGGHEQYF
DNA: TGTGCCAGCATCCCACTAGCGGGGGGCCACGAGCAGTACTTC

D: TRBD1
V: TRBV19
size: many
J: TRBJ1-1
CDR3: CASSPKVSGTAMNTEAFF
DNA: TGTGCCAGTAGTCCAAAGGTTTCTGGGACAGCTATGAACACTGAAGCTTTCTTT

D: NA
V: TRBV7-9
size: many
J: TRBJ2-1
CDR3: CASSTLLGGSYNEQFF
DNA: TGTGCCAGCAGCACCCTACTAGGAGGTTCCTACAATGAGCAGTTCTTC

D: NA
V: TRBV7-9
size: NA
J: TRBJ2-7
CDR3: CASSSGPFGEQYF
DNA: TGTGCCAGCAGCAGCGGGCCATTTGGGGAGCAGTACTTC

D: NA
V: TRBV7-6
size: many
J: TRBJ2-3
CDR3: CASRDVDDTQYF
DNA: TGTGCCAGCCGGGACGTTGACGATACGCAGTATTTT

D: TRBD1
V: TRBV14
size: NA
J: TRBJ1-1
CDR3: CASSQEQQGAYTEAFF
DNA: TGTGCCAGCAGCCAAGAACAACAGGGGGCGTACACTGAAGCTTTCTTT

D: TRBD1
V: TRBV6-5
size: NA
J: TRBJ2-7
CDR3: CVSRTQTGTFYEQYF
DNA: TGTGTCAGCAGGACCCAGACAGGGACGTTCTACGAGCAGTACTTC

D: TRBD1
V: TRBV2
size: few
J: TRBJ2-3
CDR3: CASSKKPDRPSTDTQYF
DNA: TGTGCCAGCAGTAAGAAACCGGACAGGCCTAGCACAGATACGCAGTATTTT

D: NA
V: TRBV13
size: many
J: TRBJ1-1
CDR3: CASSVMLSYEAFF
DNA: TGTGCCAGCAGCGTCATGTTATCTTATGAAGCTTTCTTT

D: NA
V: TRBV7-9
size: few
J: TRBJ1-2
CDR3: CASSRTEGIYGYTF
DNA: TGTGCCAGCAGCCGGACAGAGGGTATCTATGGCTACACCTTC

D: TRBD1
V: TRBV4-2
size: NA
J: TRBJ2-1
CDR3: CASSQDRTGGYNEQFF
DNA: TGTGCCAGCAGCCAAGATCGGACAGGGGGTTACAATGAGCAGTTCTTC

D: TRBD1
V: TRBV4-3
size: NA
J: TRBJ2-2
CDR3: CASSQHVYGTGNTGELFF
DNA: TGCGCCAGCAGCCAACACGTGTACGGGACAGGAAACACCGGGGAGCTGTTTTTT

D: TRBD2
V: TRBV28
size: many
J: TRBJ2-7
CDR3: CASSPGTRLYEQYF
DNA: TGTGCCAGCAGTCCCGGGACTAGATTATACGAGCAGTACTTC

D: TRBD2
V: TRBV7-9
size: many
J: TRBJ2-7
CDR3: CASSSPQREYEQYF
DNA: TGTGCCAGCAGCTCGCCACAGCGGGAGTACGAGCAGTACTTC

D: NA
V: TRBV20-1
size: NA
J: TRBJ2-7
CDR3: CSARGVGYEQYF
DNA: TGCAGTGCTAGAGGGGTCGGGTACGAGCAGTACTTC

D: NA
V: TRBV7-3
size: many
J: TRBJ2-1
CDR3: CASSLGGASIDEQFF
DNA: TGTGCCAGCAGCTTAGGGGGAGCCAGCATTGATGAGCAGTTCTTC

D: TRBD2
V: TRBV2
size: NA
J: TRBJ2-3
CDR3: CATISGGADTQYF
DNA: TGTGCCACCATTAGCGGGGGGGCAGATACGCAGTATTTT

D: NA
V: TRBV13
size: many
J: TRBJ2-1
CDR3: CASSLETFNEQFF
DNA: TGTGCCAGCAGCTTAGAGACCTTTAATGAGCAGTTCTTC

D: TRBD2
V: TRBV6-5
size: few
J: TRBJ2-7
CDR3: CASSSSGSPTYEQYF
DNA: TGTGCCAGCAGTTCTAGCGGGAGCCCGACCTACGAGCAGTACTTC

D: TRBD1
V: TRBV4-1
size: many
J: TRBJ2-7
CDR3: CASSPTTGDYEQYF
DNA: TGTGCCAGCAGTCCGACGACAGGGGACTACGAGCAGTACTTC

D: NA
V: TRBV19
size: once
J: TRBJ2-3
CDR3: CASSSIAAFTDAQYF
DNA: TGTGCCAGTAGTAGTATAGCTGCGTTCACAGATGCGCAGTATTTT

D: NA
V: TRBV7-9
size: many
J: TRBJ1-5
CDR3: CASSLENQPQHF
DNA: TGTGCCAGCAGCTTGGAGAATCAGCCCCAGCATTTT

D: TRBD1
V: TRBV29-1
size: few
J: TRBJ2-1
CDR3: CSVDLGQGDNEQFF
DNA: TGCAGCGTTGATTTGGGACAGGGGGACAATGAGCAGTTCTTC

D: TRBD2
V: TRBV5-5
size: many
J: TRBJ2-7
CDR3: CASSLESGLAAYEQYF
DNA: TGTGCCAGCAGCTTGGAATCCGGACTAGCGGCCTACGAGCAGTACTTC

D: TRBD2
V: TRBV4-1
size: few
J: TRBJ2-7
CDR3: CASSQGGGVEQYF
DNA: TGCGCCAGCAGCCAAGGGGGGGGGGTCGAGCAGTACTTC

D: TRBD2
V: TRBV24-1
size: few
J: TRBJ2-1
CDR3: CATIERGSSYNEQFF
DNA: TGTGCCACCATTGAGCGGGGGAGCTCCTACAATGAGCAGTTCTTC